The 29 T cell receptor beta chains below all came from one sample that was sequenced in a study of CD8 T cells in Susac syndrome. Random hexamers primed reverse transcription of 0.5 to 1 ug RNA. MiXCR, applied by TCRdb to the immunoSEQ multiplex PCR reads, yields one record per CDR3 protein. Found here are 120,000 to 150,000 distinct CDR3 sequences, around 94% of them singletons; the top ten hold 0.075% to 0.09%. Sequenced: CD4+ T cells from PBMCs. These receptors all stem from a human donor in good health.

Here the CDR3 reads CSAGLAQETQYF. CDR3 sequence (DNA): TGCAGCGCCGGACTAGCCCAAGAGACCCAGTACTTC. The chain uses TRBV29-1 and TRBJ2-5, with 8 bases aligning to TRBD2. The CDR3 sequence is 12 residues long. Germline CDR1 and CDR2: SQVTM and ANQGSEA. J lost 1 base, V lost 7 bases, and 2 bases had no gene match.

The chain joins TRBV28 to TRBJ1-1; 9 positions agree with TRBD1. CDR1 MDHEN and CDR2 SYDVKM come from the germline V gene. The CDR3 extends over 14 amino acids. V lost 5 bases to trimming and J lost 4 bases; unmatched junction nucleotides: 5. CDR3: CASSVRQGGTEAFF. The CDR3 coding sequence is TGTGCCAGCAGTGTGCGACAGGGGGGCACTGAAGCTTTCTTT.

The chain employs TRBV2 and TRBJ2-5; D is unresolved. In germline, CDR1 is SNHLY, CDR2 FYNNEI. The germline V and J ends were trimmed by 7 bases and 1 base, with 7 bases remaining between them. The CDR3 is made up of 12 amino acids. CDR3 bases: TGTGCCAGCAACGCCCGCCAAGAGACCCAGTACTTC. Protein sequence: CASNARQETQYF.

In the case of this clonotype: At one end the junction does not follow the germline gene, possibly because of a read error. This sequence joins TRBV12-3 or TRBV12-4 and TRBJ1-5; D not resolved. The CDR3 contains 11 residues. CDR3 sequence: CASSVNHPQHF. CDR3 DNA: TGTGCCAGCAGTGTCAATCACCCCCAGCATTTT.

In DNA form, the CDR3 reads TGCGCCAGCAGCTTGGTTCCGGGAGAGGAGTTTGGCTACACCTTC. This encodes CASSLVPGEEFGYTF. The J gene is TRBJ1-2, the V gene TRBV5-1; D unclear. CDR1 is SGHRS, CDR2 YFSETQ, per germline. The CDR3 spans 15 residues. Deletions cut 0 bases from V and 7 bases from J, with 16 bases between.

This clonotype was seen only once. The chain links TRBV28 to TRBJ2-7, with TRBD1 matching over 7 bases. This CDR3 spans 16 amino acids. CDR1 and CDR2 (germline): MDHEN, SYDVKM. V shed 5 bases, J shed 3 bases, and the junction held 13 bases outside the gene matches. The CDR3 is CASSPQQGFRLYEQYF. The CDR3 nucleotides are TGTGCCAGCAGTCCACAACAGGGGTTTCGCCTCTACGAGCAGTACTTC.

The chain has TRBV20-1 and TRBJ2-5; no definite D call. Germline CDR1 reads DFQATT; CDR2 reads SNEGSKA (reference sequence). V lost 3 bases and J lost 0, with 5 bases in between. The CDR3 totals 12 residues. The CDR3 loop reads CSARLYQETQYF. The CDR3 DNA reads TGCAGTGCTAGGCTGTACCAAGAGACCCAGTACTTC.

The chain employs TRBV4-1 and TRBJ1-1, with D uncertain. CDR3 length: 13 amino acids. V was cut by 1 base and J by 8 bases, with 11 bases left in between. CDR1 MGHRA and CDR2 YSYEKL come from the germline V gene. The chain's CDR3 is CASSQVYSAEAFF. The CDR3 coding sequence is TGCGCCAGCAGCCAAGTATACAGCGCCGAAGCTTTCTTT.

The V call is TRBV24-1, the J call TRBJ1-5; TRBD1 agrees at 8 bases. Germline CDR1 is KGHDR and CDR2 is SFDVKD. The CDR3 loop spans 15 amino acids. Trimming cost V 3 bases and J 4 bases; bases outside gene matches: 4. The CDR3 nucleotides read TGTGCCACCAGTGATGCGGGACAGGCAAATCAGCCCCAGCATTTT. It yields the protein CATSDAGQANQPQHF.

The chain combines TRBV20-1 with TRBJ1-1, with TRBD1 matching 8 bases. The CDR3 length is 16 residues. V shed 3 bases, J shed 1 base, and the junction held 10 bases outside the gene matches. In germline, CDR1 is DFQATT, CDR2 SNEGSKA (reference sequence). The CDR3 loop reads CSARWPGGDRNTEAFF. The CDR3 DNA follows: TGCAGTGCTAGGTGGCCAGGGGGCGATCGGAACACTGAAGCTTTCTTT.

This chain joins TRBV4-2 and TRBJ2-4; unclear D gene. The CDR3 loop spans 15 amino acids. Germline V lookup: CDR1 LGHNA, CDR2 YNFKEQ. The V gene lost 0 bases and the J gene lost 0 bases, with 6 bases spanning the gap. CDR3 nucleotide sequence: TGTGCCAGCAGCCAAGATCGGCTAGCCAAAAACATTCAGTACTTC. Translated, it gives CASSQDRLAKNIQYF.

V and J are TRBV25-1 and TRBJ2-4; TRBD1 aligns across 9 bases. J gave up 1 base and V 5 bases, and 6 bases lay outside the gene matches. This CDR3 has 16 residues. Germline V gene sequence: CDR1 MGHDK, CDR2 SYGVNS. The CDR3 spells CASSHDRGMAKNIQYF. The CDR3 coding sequence is TGTGCCAGCAGTCATGACAGGGGGATGGCCAAAAACATTCAGTACTTC.

Here the CDR3 reads CASSPSLAGRGGTGELFF. The CDR3 DNA is TGTGCCAGCAGCCCCAGCCTAGCGGGAAGGGGGGGCACCGGGGAGCTGTTTTTT. The V gene is TRBV9, the J gene TRBJ2-2; 9 bases align to TRBD2. Germline V CDR1 and CDR2: SGDLS, YYNGEE. The CDR3 is 18 amino acids. J gave up 4 bases and V 4 bases, and 14 bases lay outside the gene matches.

The rearrangement joins TRBV5-4 to TRBJ2-3; no clear D. With 4 bases removed from V and 6 bases from J, the gap between germline ends came to 15 bases. This CDR3 contains 14 residues. CDR1 is SGHNT, CDR2 YYREEE, per germline (reference sequence). CDR3 in amino acids: CASSPTARRDTQYF. The CDR3 DNA reads as TGTGCCAGCAGCCCCACGGCCCGCCGGGATACGCAGTATTTT. Complete variable domain (other parts from reference TRBV5-4 and TRBJ2-3): ETGVTQSPTHLIKTRGQQVTLRCSSQSGHNTVSWYQQALGQGPQFIFQYYREEENGRGNFPPRFSGLQFPNYSSELNVNALELDDSALYLCASSPTARRDTQYFGPGTRLTVL.

The chain combines TRBV5-1 with TRBJ2-7; no definite D call. Germline loops: CDR1 SGHRS, CDR2 YFSETQ. CDR3 length equals 14 residues. Between the trimmed V and J ends, which lost 0 bases and 6 bases, there was a span of 13 bases. CDR3 sequence (DNA): TGCGCCAGCAGCTTGGGACAAAGCTTACGCGAGCAGTACTTC. Translated: CASSLGQSLREQYF.

The V and J genes are TRBV5-4 and TRBJ1-2, with D perhaps TRBD1 (5 bases). The length of the CDR3 is 17 residues. Germline CDR1 reads SGHNT; CDR2 reads YYREEE (reference sequence). Trimming cost V 4 bases and J 8 bases, with 27 bases left between them. This CDR3 is CASSPAGDAGLFIGYTF. DNA of the CDR3: TGTGCCAGCAGCCCCGCGGGGGACGCGGGATTATTTATCGGCTACACCTTC.

The rearrangement uses TRBV3-1 and TRBJ2-7, with TRBD2 matching 9 bases. From germline, CDR1 is LGHDT and CDR2 YNNKEL (reference sequence). After removal of 6 bases from V and 4 bases from J, the junction contained 7 bases not matched to a gene. The CDR3 extends over 14 amino acids. CDR3 protein: CASRETSGRYEQYF. CDR3 in DNA: TGTGCCAGCAGAGAGACTAGCGGAAGGTACGAGCAGTACTTC.

The table lists this clonotype with a count of one. The chain is built from TRBV6-5 and TRBJ2-1, with 8 bases that match TRBD2. Germline CDR1 and CDR2: MNHEY and SVGAGI. This CDR3 has 12 residues. The DNA of the CDR3 is TGTGCTAGCGGGGTCAGGGTCGGTGAGCAGTTCTTC. Translating it yields CASGVRVGEQFF.

Only one count was recorded for this clonotype. The chain combines TRBV7-9 with TRBJ1-6; D is uncertain. The V and J ends lost 3 bases and 7 bases respectively, with 4 bases between them. Per the germline V gene, CDR1 is SEHNR and CDR2 is FQNEAQ (reference sequence). The CDR3 contains 12 residues. The CDR3 loop is CASSLRNSPLHF. The CDR3 DNA sequence: TGTGCCAGCAGCTTGAGGAATTCACCCCTCCACTTT.

J is TRBJ1-4 and V is TRBV15; D not resolved. This CDR3 contains 13 residues. V shed 1 base and J shed 7 bases, with 7 bases lying between them. CDR1 LNHNV and CDR2 YYDKDF come from the germline V gene (reference sequence). CDR3 sequence: CATSRGWVEKLFF. The CDR3 coding sequence is TGTGCCACCAGCAGAGGTTGGGTTGAAAAACTGTTTTTT.

This clonotype was recorded once. The V call is TRBV6-6, the J call TRBJ2-3, with D perhaps matching TRBD2 (6 bases). The V gene's germline CDR1 is MNHNY and CDR2 SVGAGI (reference sequence). Trimming took off 2 bases at V and 8 bases at J, with 11 bases between the two ends. The CDR3 covers 13 residues. CDR3 sequence (DNA): TGTGCCAGCAGTTACGAGGGGCGGGGTACGCAGTATTTT. It is translated as CASSYEGRGTQYF.

The rearrangement uses TRBV6-6 and TRBJ2-5; D is uncertain. There are 12 residues in the CDR3. Trimming stripped 4 bases from V and 5 bases from J, with 8 bases between. The V gene's germline CDR1 is MNHNY and CDR2 SVGAGI (reference sequence). CDR3 in DNA: TGTGCCAGCAGTTCTAGTGAGGAGACCCAGTACTTC. Amino acid sequence: CASSSSEETQYF.

The chain is built from TRBV5-1 and TRBJ2-3, with 10 bases that match TRBD2. Trimming cost V 4 bases and J 2 bases; bases outside gene matches: 4. Germline V gene lookup returns CDR1 SGHRS and CDR2 YFSETQ. The length of the CDR3 is 15 residues. CDR3 bases: TGCGCCAGCAGCCCAGCGGGAGGGAACACAGATACGCAGTATTTT. Amino acids: CASSPAGGNTDTQYF.

V usage is TRBV2 and J usage is TRBJ2-5; no clear D gene. The germline V gene encodes CDR1 SNHLY and CDR2 FYNNEI. This CDR3 is 12 amino acids long. V dropped 6 bases and J dropped 5 bases, with 10 bases sitting between them. The CDR3 region has the DNA TGTGCCAGCAGAGATCCCCTCGAGACCCAGTACTTC. This translates into CASRDPLETQYF.

This clonotype showed up just once. The gene calls are TRBV6-1 and TRBJ2-1; 9 nucleotides agree with TRBD2. After removal of 6 bases from V and 4 bases from J, the junction contained 4 bases not matched to a gene. Germline assignment: CDR1 MNHNS and CDR2 SASEGT. The CDR3 covers 14 residues. CDR3: CASRGLAGYNEQFF. CDR3 nucleotides: TGTGCCAGCAGAGGTCTAGCGGGATACAATGAGCAGTTCTTC.

The chain recombines TRBV7-9 with TRBJ2-3, with unresolved D. V gave up 4 bases and J gave up 3 bases, with 14 bases separating them. The CDR3 runs 15 residues. Germline lookup yields CDR1 SEHNR and CDR2 FQNEAQ (reference sequence). The CDR3 DNA reads as TGTGCCAGCAGCTCCACCCCCGGACGGACAGATACGCAGTATTTT. Translation: CASSSTPGRTDTQYF. Based on the CDR3 plus reference TRBV7-9 and TRBJ2-3, the full variable domain is DTGVSQNPRHKITKRGQNVTFRCDPISEHNRLYWYRQTLGQGPEFLTYFQNEAQLEKSRLLSDRFSAERPKGSFSTLEIQRTEQGDSAMYLCASSSTPGRTDTQYFGPGTRLTVL.

CDR3 DNA sequence: TGCGCCAGCAGCCCCGCGGGAGAGTCCGCCGGGGAGCTGTTTTTT. Amino acids: CASSPAGESAGELFF. V gene TRBV10-1 combines with J gene TRBJ2-2; 7 bases are a match to TRBD2. V trimming: 6 bases; J trimming: 6 bases; junction bases outside the gene matches: 10. This CDR3 contains 15 residues. In germline, CDR1 is WNHNN, CDR2 SYGVQD (reference sequence).

This sequence joins TRBV20-1 and TRBJ2-3; D is uncertain. The V gene's germline CDR1 is DFQATT and CDR2 SNEGSKA (reference sequence). Deletions cut 0 bases from V and 2 bases from J, with 15 bases between. The CDR3 runs 16 residues. The CDR3 nucleotides read TGCAGTGCTAGAGATTTTGGCCCTACTAACACAGATACGCAGTATTTT. Amino acid sequence: CSARDFGPTNTDTQYF.

V and J are TRBV27 and TRBJ2-3; the D gene is possibly TRBD2 (6 bases). Germline-derived CDR1 and CDR2 are MNHEY and SMNVEV (reference sequence). The ends were cut back, 6 bases at V and 2 bases at J, with 12 bases in the middle. The CDR3 is 14 residues long. The CDR3 DNA is TGTGCCAGCAGAAGGGCTAGCGTCACAGATACGCAGTATTTT. This codes for CASRRASVTDTQYF.